These T cell receptor beta chains were read from a single sample in a study of blood T cells in healthy people across ages. TCRdb passed the 5' RACE reads through MiXCR, listing each CDR3 protein once. This sample has some 800,000 distinct CDR3 sequences; 25% occur once, and the top ten carry approximately 3.7%. These data were also filed under a second study, of T cells of mothers and their children.

Input material: blood. All receptors derive from a boy between 10 and 17 years old in good health. The CDR3 runs from the conserved cysteine through the conserved F or W. The D gene is left open where the match is weak. Some rows mark clone size as missing; the rest say once, few, many or name a class of expanded clone.

j_call | v_call | d_call | clone_size | cdr3_aa | cdr3_nt
TRBJ2-5 | TRBV5-1 | NA | NA | CASTKRVEETQYF | TGCGCCAGCACTAAGCGAGTCGAAGAGACCCAGTACTTC
TRBJ2-7 | TRBV9 | TRBD2 | NA | CASSISGGNDEQYF | TGTGCCAGCAGCATAAGCGGGGGCAACGACGAGCAGTACTTC
TRBJ1-5 | TRBV12-3/TRBV12-4 | NA | NA | CASSFRAGGINQPQHF | TGTGCCAGCAGTTTCCGAGCGGGGGGGATCAATCAGCCCCAGCATTTT
TRBJ2-3 | TRBV29-1 | NA | NA | CSVEGLKSTDTQYF | TGCAGCGTTGAGGGTCTAAAAAGCACAGATACGCAGTATTTT
TRBJ2-7 | TRBV7-9 | NA | few | CASSSGGDTSYEQYF | TGTGCCAGCAGCTCCGGCGGGGATACGTCCTACGAGCAGTACTTC
TRBJ2-1 | TRBV7-8 | NA | many | CASSLPEEYNEQFF | TGTGCCAGCAGCTTACCGGAAGAGTACAATGAGCAGTTCTTC
TRBJ2-1 | TRBV7-9 | NA | NA | CASTTLREQNSYNEQFF | TGTGCCAGCACCACCCTTAGGGAACAGAACTCCTACAATGAGCAGTTCTTC
TRBJ2-7 | TRBV7-2 | TRBD2 | NA | CASSRGLAVYEQYF | TGTGCCAGCAGTCGAGGACTAGCGGTTTACGAGCAGTACTTC
TRBJ2-7 | TRBV20-1 | TRBD1 | NA | CSADNGQGNSYEQYF | TGCAGTGCTGACAACGGACAGGGAAACTCCTACGAGCAGTACTTC
TRBJ2-2 | TRBV29-1 | NA | once | CSVNGGGGELFF | TGCAGCGTCAATGGCGGTGGCGGGGAGCTGTTTTTT
TRBJ2-3 | TRBV20-1 | TRBD1 | NA | CSADRDRPTDTQYF | TGCAGTGCAGACCGGGACAGACCCACAGATACGCAGTATTTT
TRBJ1-4 | TRBV10-3 | NA | few | CAISNDPASREKLFF | TGTGCCATCAGTAATGATCCGGCGTCTCGGGAAAAACTGTTTTTT
TRBJ1-5 | TRBV6-1 | NA | few | CASSWTDRPSNQPQHF | TGTGCCAGCAGTTGGACAGACCGACCATCCAATCAGCCCCAGCATTTT
TRBJ2-7 | TRBV20-1 | NA | NA | CSAKSDRDWSSYEQYF | TGCAGTGCTAAAAGTGACAGGGACTGGAGCTCCTACGAGCAGTACTTC
TRBJ2-7 | TRBV6-2/TRBV6-3 | NA | NA | CASSYGQIYEQYF | TGTGCCAGCAGTTACGGGCAGATCTACGAGCAGTACTTC
TRBJ1-4 | TRBV6-6 | TRBD1 | few | CASAPMLGGEKLFF | TGTGCCAGCGCCCCTATGTTAGGGGGCGAAAAACTGTTTTTT
TRBJ2-7 | TRBV19 | NA | many | CATGTGRYEQYF | TGTGCCACCGGCACAGGACGTTACGAGCAGTACTTC
TRBJ1-2 | TRBV28 | NA | few | CATASASLKYGGYTF | TGTGCCACCGCGAGTGCCAGTCTGAAATATGGTGGCTACACCTTC
TRBJ2-4 | TRBV12-3/TRBV12-4 | NA | few | CASRASAAKNIQYF | TGTGCCAGCAGAGCTAGTGCTGCCAAAAACATTCAGTACTTC
TRBJ1-1 | TRBV20-1 | NA | NA | CSAEIGYPRGTEAFF | TGCAGTGCTGAAATAGGGTATCCCCGGGGCACTGAAGCTTTCTTT
TRBJ1-1 | TRBV5-1 | NA | NA | CASSLQDVNTEAFF | TGCGCCAGCAGCTTACAGGATGTGAACACTGAAGCTTTCTTT
TRBJ2-1 | TRBV15 | NA | few | CATSREQYNEQFF | TGTGCCACCAGCAGAGAACAGTACAATGAGCAGTTCTTC
TRBJ2-7 | TRBV20-1 | NA | NA | CSAKSRLEGTAIRKQYF | TGCAGTGCTAAATCCCGCCTGGAGGGCACAGCAATTAGGAAGCAGTACTTC
TRBJ1-2 | TRBV7-8 | NA | once | CASSDRGRETNYGYTF | TGTGCCAGCAGTGACCGGGGCAGGGAAACTAACTATGGCTACACCTTC
TRBJ2-1 | TRBV6-2/TRBV6-3 | NA | NA | CASSYSTAGYNEQFF | TGTGCCAGCAGTTACTCGACGGCAGGCTACAATGAGCAGTTCTTC
TRBJ2-2 | TRBV5-1 | TRBD1 | few | CASSEQGATGELFF | TGCGCCAGCAGCGAACAGGGGGCAACCGGGGAGCTGTTTTTT
TRBJ2-1 | TRBV3-1 | NA | NA | CASSQLYQSSYNEQFF | TGTGCCAGCAGCCAATTATACCAAAGCTCCTACAATGAGCAGTTCTTC
TRBJ2-7 | TRBV7-2 | TRBD1 | NA | CASSPGQGFPYEQYF | TGTGCCAGCAGCCCGGGACAGGGTTTCCCCTACGAGCAGTACTTC
TRBJ2-5 | TRBV14 | TRBD2 | NA | CASSPHGLAGEQYF | TGTGCCAGCAGCCCCCATGGACTAGCGGGTGAGCAGTACTTC
TRBJ1-5 | TRBV10-3 | NA | few | CAISEAGVGNQPQHF | TGTGCCATCAGTGAAGCAGGGGTCGGCAATCAGCCCCAGCATTTT
TRBJ2-1 | TRBV7-9 | TRBD2 | once | CASSPPAGAEQFF | TGTGCCAGCAGCCCCCCCGCGGGAGCCGAGCAGTTCTTC
TRBJ1-2 | TRBV4-3 | NA | few | CASSPDSTLSYGYTF | TGCGCCAGCAGCCCAGACAGTACGTTAAGCTATGGCTACACCTTC
TRBJ2-7 | TRBV18 | TRBD1 | NA | CASSPDRDSEQYF | TGTGCCAGCTCCCCCGACAGGGATTCGGAGCAGTACTTC
TRBJ2-3 | TRBV29-1 | TRBD2 | few | CSVLLAGARADTQYF | TGCAGCGTTTTATTAGCGGGAGCTAGAGCAGATACGCAGTATTTT
TRBJ2-3 | TRBV9 | TRBD2 | NA | CASSVVAGGPVDTQYF | TGTGCCAGCAGCGTAGTAGCGGGAGGGCCCGTAGATACGCAGTATTTT
TRBJ1-2 | TRBV6-2/TRBV6-3 | NA | NA | CASSHRDTGGGYTF | TGTGCCAGCAGTCACCGGGACACAGGAGGAGGCTACACCTTC
TRBJ2-1 | TRBV6-2/TRBV6-3 | NA | NA | CASSYSGAGINEQFF | TGTGCCAGCAGTTACTCGGGGGCAGGGATAAATGAGCAGTTCTTC
TRBJ2-3 | TRBV2 | TRBD2 | few | CASSEAGGSTDTQYF | TGTGCCAGCAGTGAGGCGGGGGGGAGTACAGATACGCAGTATTTT
TRBJ2-7 | TRBV15 | NA | few | CATSSGQRPPYEQYF | TGTGCCACCAGCAGCGGACAGAGGCCCCCCTACGAGCAGTACTTC